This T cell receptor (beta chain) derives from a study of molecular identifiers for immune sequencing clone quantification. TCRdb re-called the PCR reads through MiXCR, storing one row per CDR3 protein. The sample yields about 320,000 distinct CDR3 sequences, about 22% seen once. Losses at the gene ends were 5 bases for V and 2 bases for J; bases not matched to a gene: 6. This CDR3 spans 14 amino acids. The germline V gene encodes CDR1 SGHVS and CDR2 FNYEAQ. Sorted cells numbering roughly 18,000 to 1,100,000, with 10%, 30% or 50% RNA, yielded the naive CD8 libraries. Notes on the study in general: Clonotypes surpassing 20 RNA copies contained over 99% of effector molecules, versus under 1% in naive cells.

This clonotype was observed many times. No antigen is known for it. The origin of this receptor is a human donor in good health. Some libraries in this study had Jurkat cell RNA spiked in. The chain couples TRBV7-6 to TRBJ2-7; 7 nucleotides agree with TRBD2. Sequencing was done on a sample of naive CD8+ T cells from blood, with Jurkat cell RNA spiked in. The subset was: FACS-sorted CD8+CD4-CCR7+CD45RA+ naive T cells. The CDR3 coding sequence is TGTGCCAGCAGCATGGCTAGCGGCGCCTACGAGCAGTACTTC. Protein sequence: CASSMASGAYEQYF.